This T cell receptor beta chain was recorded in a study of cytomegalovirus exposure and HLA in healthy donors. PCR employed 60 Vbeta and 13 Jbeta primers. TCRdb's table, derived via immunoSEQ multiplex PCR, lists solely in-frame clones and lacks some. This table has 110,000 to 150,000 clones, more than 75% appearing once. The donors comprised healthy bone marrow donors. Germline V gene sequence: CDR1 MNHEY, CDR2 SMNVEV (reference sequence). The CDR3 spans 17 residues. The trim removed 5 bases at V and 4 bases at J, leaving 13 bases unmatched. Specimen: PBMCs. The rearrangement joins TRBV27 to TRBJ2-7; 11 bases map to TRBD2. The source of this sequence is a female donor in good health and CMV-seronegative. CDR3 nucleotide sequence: TGTGCCAGCAGTCGAACGATCCCGGGACTAGCGGATTACGAGCAGTACTTC. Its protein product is CASSRTIPGLADYEQYF.